One and the same sample provided the 2 T cell receptor beta chains below, sequenced in a study of shared clonotypes between healthy human individuals. Using immunoSEQ multiplex PCR, the repertoire was profiled, and TCRdb retains in-frame clones only, with some absent. The top ten hold 9.5% to 15% of the sample, which has 400,000 to 600,000 clones, roughly 85% seen once. Sequenced sample: PBMCs. The receptors shown here come from a middle-aged woman in good health. Some clones in this sample may be carry-over from other donors' samples.

In this sample, this clone turned up a few times. The chain joins TRBV6-4 to TRBJ2-6; D not resolved. V dropped 6 bases and J dropped 0 bases, with 15 bases sitting between them. CDR3 length: 17 residues. Per the germline V gene, CDR1 is MRHNA and CDR2 is SNTAGT. In DNA, the CDR3 is TGTGCCAGCAGCCCAAGGGTACAGTTCTCTGGGGCCAACGTCCTGACTTTC. Its translation is CASSPRVQFSGANVLTF.

This chain connects TRBV11-2 to TRBJ1-1; D unresolved. Looked up from germline, CDR1 is SGHAT and CDR2 is FQNNGV. CDR3 size: 14 residues. V lost 1 base, J lost 2 bases, and 8 bases lay in between. This CDR3 is CASSLASGNTEAFF. DNA for the CDR3: TGTGCCAGCAGCTTAGCGTCCGGTAACACTGAAGCTTTCTTT.